The clone carrying this TCR beta chain occurred a few times. The antigen is undetermined. This sample stems from a study of T cell repertoires in cytomegalovirus infection. Study-wide background: Public TCR beta signatures provided an indication of both CMV infection and a matching HLA type.

TCRdb passed the reads through MiXCR, listing each CDR3 protein once. The table has some 350,000 distinct CDR3 sequences, less than 20% seen once. Overall study results and limits: Cumulative public TCR beta family frequency identified CMV carriers with the relevant HLA. It was HLA-C-restricted CMV-specific TCR beta clonotypes that dominated the response ex vivo.

V shed 6 bases, J shed 5 bases, and the junction held 5 bases outside the gene matches. Germline lookup yields CDR1 MNHEY and CDR2 SVGEGT. The length of the CDR3 is 13 residues. This receptor was identified in a human donor in good health (CMV status not recorded). Some clones in this sample may be carry-over from other donors' samples. The sample consisted of PBMCs. The V gene is TRBV6-2 or TRBV6-3, the J gene TRBJ2-7; TRBD1 agrees at 9 bases. CDR3 loop: CASRPTGGDEQYF. The CDR3 region has the DNA TGTGCCAGCAGACCTACAGGGGGCGACGAGCAGTACTTC.